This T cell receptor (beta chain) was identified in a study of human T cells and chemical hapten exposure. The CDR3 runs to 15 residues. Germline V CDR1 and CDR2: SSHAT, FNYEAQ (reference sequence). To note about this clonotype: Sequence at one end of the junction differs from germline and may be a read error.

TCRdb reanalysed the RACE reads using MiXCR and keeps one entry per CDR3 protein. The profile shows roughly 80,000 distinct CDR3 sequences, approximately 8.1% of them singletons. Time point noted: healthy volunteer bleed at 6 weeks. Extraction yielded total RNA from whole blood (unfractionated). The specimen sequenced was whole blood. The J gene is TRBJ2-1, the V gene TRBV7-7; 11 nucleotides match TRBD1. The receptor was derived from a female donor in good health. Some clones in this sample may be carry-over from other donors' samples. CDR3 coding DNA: TGTGCTAGCAGCTTGGGACAGGGGGTTGGAAATGAGCAGTTCTTC. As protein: CASSLGQGVGNEQFF. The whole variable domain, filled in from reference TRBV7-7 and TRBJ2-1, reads GAGVSQSPRYKVTKRGQDVTLRCDPISSHATLYWYQQALGQGPEFLTYFNYEAQPDKSGLPSDRFSAERPEGSISTLTIQRTEQRDSAMYRCASSLGQGVGNEQFFGPGTRLTVL.